The 18 T cell receptor beta chains presented below share a single source sample, sequenced in a study of cytomegalovirus exposure and HLA in healthy donors. Primers for the PCR totalled 60 Vbeta and 13 Jbeta. Repertoires were generated with immunoSEQ multiplex PCR, while TCRdb's copy carries only in-frame clones and drops some. The data show 100,000 to 150,000 clones, about 80% seen once. Specimen: PBMCs. Every receptor here comes from a man aged 25-40 years in good health and CMV-seropositive.

This chain uses TRBV5-1 with TRBJ1-2, with TRBD1 as a possible D gene (5 bases). Per germline, CDR1 SGHRS and CDR2 YFSETQ. The germline V and J ends were trimmed by 5 bases and 0 bases, with 8 bases remaining between them. The CDR3 has 13 amino acids. The CDR3 nucleotides read TGCGCCAGCAGTTACAGGACTAACTATGGCTACACCTTC. Translation gives CASSYRTNYGYTF.

The gene calls are TRBV7-2 and TRBJ2-2, with TRBD2 as a possible D gene (6 bases). CDR3 size: 15 residues. The V gene lost 0 bases and the J gene lost 7 bases, with 12 bases spanning the gap. CDR1 SGHTA and CDR2 FQGNSA come from the germline V gene. CDR3 coding DNA: TGTGCCAGCAGCTTAGCGGGAGGATCAATCGGGGAGCTGTTTTTT. Its translation: CASSLAGGSIGELFF.

This rearrangement joins TRBV6-5 to TRBJ2-5, with 10 bases that match TRBD1. The better agreement between TRBJ2-7 and the DNA end casts doubt on the J call. Germline V gene data show CDR1 as MNHEY and CDR2 as SVGAGI. The length of the CDR3 is 13 residues. CDR3 sequence reads: CASSAGTGDEQYF. Here the CDR3 DNA reads TGTGCCAGCAGTGCCGGGACAGGGGACGAGCAGTACTTC.

This chain links TRBV10-3 with TRBJ1-4; D remains unclear. The CDR3 is 16 residues long. Deletions cut 6 bases from V and 7 bases from J, with 21 bases between. Germline values: CDR1 ENHRY, CDR2 SYGVKD. DNA of the CDR3: TGTGCCATCAGCCCCTCGGGAGGGAGGCTAGGTGAAAAACTGTTTTTT. It translates to CAISPSGGRLGEKLFF.

V is TRBV2 and J is TRBJ2-3; 9 bases are a match to TRBD2. Germline CDR1 reads SNHLY; CDR2 reads FYNNEI. The CDR3 loop spans 16 amino acids. The V gene end was trimmed by 0 bases and the J gene end by 1 base; junction bases not matched to a gene: 2. CDR3 nucleotide sequence: TGTGCCAGCAGTGAAGCGCGGGGGGGAGGCACAGATACGCAGTATTTT. This encodes CASSEARGGGTDTQYF. Looking up the rest from reference TRBV2 and TRBJ2-3 gives the full variable domain: EPEVTQTPSHQVTQMGQEVILRCVPISNHLYFYWYRQILGQKVEFLVSFYNNEISEKSEIFDDQFSVERPDGSNFTLKIRSTKLEDSAMYFCASSEARGGGTDTQYFGPGTRLTVL.

The chain combines TRBV18 with TRBJ2-2; weak D call: TRBD2 (6 bases). Looked up from germline, CDR1 is KGHSH and CDR2 is LQKENI. The CDR3 has 15 residues. The V gene lost 4 bases and the J gene lost 2 bases, with 11 bases spanning the gap. CDR3 sequence reads: CASSQGLINTGELFF. CDR3 DNA sequence: TGTGCCAGCTCACAGGGACTGATCAACACCGGGGAGCTGTTTTTT.

This rearrangement joins TRBV4-1 to TRBJ1-1; D possibly corresponds to TRBD1 (5 bases). Per the germline V gene, CDR1 is MGHRA and CDR2 is YSYEKL. This CDR3 has 16 amino acids. V lost 4 bases, J lost 4 bases, and 19 bases lay in between. CDR3 DNA sequence: TGCGCCAGCAGCCTTCTGACAGAAAGGATGGGCACTGAAGCTTTCTTT. Protein product: CASSLLTERMGTEAFF.

The V gene is TRBV7-9, the J gene TRBJ1-6; D possibly corresponds to TRBD1 (6 bases). The CDR3 is 15 amino acids. Germline V gives CDR1 SEHNR, CDR2 FQNEAQ (reference sequence). V was shortened by 6 bases and J by 5 bases, with 14 bases between the two germline ends. The DNA for the CDR3 is TGTGCCAGCAGTCCACAGGGAGGGAATAATTCACCCCTCCACTTT. It yields the protein CASSPQGGNNSPLHF.

The CDR3 spells CASSFGTGSYEQYF. The CDR3 nucleotides read TGTGCCAGCAGTTTCGGGACAGGGAGCTACGAGCAGTACTTC. This chain joins TRBV27 and TRBJ2-5, with TRBD1 matching 9 bases. The J call may be in error: the DNA end matches TRBJ2-7 better. Per germline, CDR1 MNHEY and CDR2 SMNVEV (reference sequence). The CDR3 consists of 14 residues.

The chain carries TRBV6-1 and TRBJ2-2, with a possible D match to TRBD1 (5 bases). CDR3 length: 15 amino acids. Germline lookup yields CDR1 MNHNS and CDR2 SASEGT. Trimming left V 2 bases short and J 6 bases short, with 13 bases between. Written as DNA, the CDR3 is TGTGCCAGCAGTGAATTACGGCAGGGTGCCGGGGAGCTGTTTTTT. Translating it yields CASSELRQGAGELFF.

The count of this clone is one. The rearrangement joins TRBV27 to TRBJ1-4; D perhaps matches TRBD1 (5 bases). CDR3 size: 14 residues. From germline, CDR1 is MNHEY and CDR2 SMNVEV (reference sequence). Trimming took 2 bases from V and 4 from J, leaving 8 bases between them. The CDR3 here is CASSLRTSNEKLFF. CDR3 DNA sequence: TGTGCCAGCAGTTTAAGGACAAGTAATGAAAAACTGTTTTTT.

A remark on this clone: One junction end does not reproduce the germline sequence, and a read error may be involved. This specimen includes other DNA sequences encoding the same CDR3. The chain uses TRBV7-6 and TRBJ2-7, with TRBD1 matching 9 bases. The CDR3 length is 14 residues. Germline values: CDR1 SGHVS, CDR2 FNYEAQ. CDR3 sequence reads: CASSRQGDSYEQYF. The CDR3 bases are TGTGCCAGCAGCCGACAGGGGGATTCCTACGAGCAGTATTTC.

The chain employs TRBV27 and TRBJ2-3; TRBD1 might be the D (5 bases). This CDR3 has 18 amino acids. Per the germline V gene, CDR1 is MNHEY and CDR2 is SMNVEV (reference sequence). V dropped 3 bases and J dropped 2 bases, with 21 bases sitting between them. This chain's CDR3 is CASSLGLFLTGSTDTQYF. DNA for the CDR3: TGTGCCAGCAGTTTGGGGCTTTTTCTAACCGGGTCCACAGATACGCAGTATTTT.

This chain connects TRBV6-5 to TRBJ1-2, with 12 bases lining up with TRBD1. CDR1 and CDR2 from the germline V gene are MNHEY and SVGAGI. This CDR3 comprises 14 residues. V shed 2 bases and J 7 bases; nucleotides not matched to a gene: 2. The CDR3 region is CASSYGTGGFGYTF. The DNA of the CDR3 is TGTGCCAGCAGTTACGGGACAGGGGGCTTTGGCTACACCTTC.

This rearrangement joins TRBV4-2 to TRBJ2-2; D uncertain. Germline lookup yields CDR1 LGHNA and CDR2 YNFKEQ. The V and J ends lost 4 bases and 6 bases respectively, with 18 bases between them. CDR3 length equals 16 residues. CDR3 sequence: CASSLRRPDIAGELFF. The DNA of the CDR3 is TGTGCCAGCAGCCTAAGGAGACCGGATATTGCCGGGGAGCTGTTTTTT.

With respect to this clone: Other DNA sequences from this sample encode an identical CDR3 as well. The rearrangement joins TRBV5-1 to TRBJ1-5; 9 nucleotides match TRBD1. Germline assignment: CDR1 SGHRS and CDR2 YFSETQ. J lost 2 bases, V lost 4 bases, and 4 bases had no gene match. The CDR3 totals 15 residues. The CDR3 region is CASSLTGGGNQPQHF. The CDR3 DNA sequence: TGCGCCAGCAGCCTCACAGGGGGCGGCAATCAGCCCCAGCATTTT.

The V gene is TRBV29-1, the J gene TRBJ2-7; possibly TRBD1 for D (6 bases). Germline V CDR1 and CDR2: SQVTM, ANQGSEA. V gave up 6 bases and J gave up 5 bases, with 20 bases separating them. The CDR3 runs to 14 residues. The CDR3 DNA reads TGCAGCGTCTACGGAGGCAGGGGCACCAACGAGCAGTACTTC. This sequence encodes CSVYGGRGTNEQYF.

This clone has more than one count but fewer than ten. The chain has TRBV6-6 and TRBJ2-7, with a tentative D call TRBD1 (5 bases). The CDR3 covers 15 residues. Germline loops: CDR1 MNHNY, CDR2 SVGAGI (reference sequence). Trimming took off 6 bases at V and 2 bases at J, with 17 bases between the two ends. CDR3 DNA sequence: TGTGCCAGCAGGATCCAAGGGGAAGCCCCCTACGAGCAGTACTTC. Its translation is CASRIQGEAPYEQYF.